These 27 T cell receptor beta chains were all obtained from the same sample, sequenced in a study of Tregs in tolerant kidney transplant recipients. Profiled with immunoSEQ multiplex PCR; TCRdb holds only in-frame clones, not every one. The data contain about 17,000 clones, roughly four fifths of them seen just once; the ten biggest clones take up 2% to 2.5%. Sequencing was carried out using Tregs from blood. All receptors derive from a human donor in good health.

The chain links TRBV4-2 to TRBJ2-1; 9 bases are shared with TRBD2. The CDR3 length is 16 residues. The V gene's germline CDR1 is LGHNA and CDR2 YNFKEQ. Losses at the gene ends were 4 bases for V and 8 bases for J; bases not matched to a gene: 12. This CDR3 is CASSPSGRGGQHEQFF. CDR3 DNA sequence: TGTGCCAGCAGCCCCTCGGGGCGGGGGGGCCAGCATGAGCAGTTCTTC.

This clone was detected only once. The rearrangement links TRBV6-5 to TRBJ1-2; TRBD1 is a possible D gene (5 bases). CDR3 size: 13 residues. Deletions cut 7 bases from V and 3 bases from J, with 12 bases between. The V gene's germline CDR1 is MNHEY and CDR2 SVGAGI. The CDR3 DNA is TGTGCCAGCAACTCCGGGGGGTACTATGGCTACACCTTC. Amino acid sequence: CASNSGGYYGYTF.

The CDR3 bases are TGTGCCAGCAGTTACAGACTAGCGGGAGGTAATGAGCAGTTCTTC. This gives the protein CASSYRLAGGNEQFF. The rearrangement links TRBV6-6 to TRBJ2-1, with 13 bases fitting TRBD2. CDR1 and CDR2 (germline): MNHNY, SVGAGI (reference sequence). This CDR3 has 15 amino acids. V shed 2 bases, J shed 7 bases, and the junction held 2 bases outside the gene matches.

This clone was seen only a few times. This chain connects TRBV5-1 to TRBJ2-2; D is possibly TRBD2 (5 bases). Trimming pared 4 bases from V and 2 bases from J, leaving 12 bases between. Germline CDR1 and CDR2: SGHRS and YFSETQ. The CDR3 contains 15 residues. CDR3 region: CASSLMRVNTGELFF. CDR3 sequence (DNA): TGCGCCAGCAGCCTTATGCGGGTCAACACCGGGGAGCTGTTTTTT.

This clone was picked up one time. V usage is TRBV11-3 and J usage is TRBJ1-6, with TRBD1 as a possible D gene (5 bases). Germline CDR1 SGHNT, CDR2 YENEEA. The CDR3 sequence is 17 residues long. The ends were cut back, 1 base at V and 12 bases at J, with 22 bases in the middle. CDR3 amino acids: CASSLVVGWGNHGPLHF. CDR3 DNA: TGTGCCAGCAGCTTAGTAGTCGGCTGGGGGAATCACGGACCCCTCCACTTT.

The chain couples TRBV7-2 to TRBJ2-1, with TRBD2 matching 9 bases. The CDR3 loop spans 14 amino acids. The junction had 3 bases not matched to a gene; V was cut back by 3 bases and J by 6 bases. The germline V gene has CDR1 SGHTA and CDR2 FQGNSA. The CDR3: CASSFRGGGNEQFF. The CDR3 DNA reads as TGTGCCAGCAGCTTTCGCGGGGGGGGCAATGAGCAGTTCTTC.

This chain uses TRBV20-1 with TRBJ1-5, with a weak D call TRBD1 (5 bases). The V end lost 6 bases, the J end lost 11 bases, and 14 bases lay between the germline ends. The germline V gene has CDR1 DFQATT and CDR2 SNEGSKA (reference sequence). The CDR3 is 11 amino acids. The DNA for the CDR3 is TGCAGTGCCTTCCGGGGGGGGGCCCAGCATTTT. This translates into CSAFRGGAQHF.

CDR3 region: CASSPGLADTQYF. The CDR3 DNA reads as TGTGCCAGCAGCCCCGGACTAGCTGATACGCAGTATTTT. The rearrangement joins TRBV5-8 to TRBJ2-3, with 8 bases fitting TRBD2. The CDR3 runs 13 residues. Looked up from germline, CDR1 is SGHTS and CDR2 is YDEGEE. The ends lost 4 bases at V and 6 bases at J; junction bases unmatched: 4. The variable domain in full, with the rest retrieved from reference TRBV5-8 and TRBJ2-3, is EAGVTQSPTHLIKTRGQQATLRCSPISGHTSVYWYQQALGLGLQFLLWYDEGEERNRGNFPPRFSGRQFPNYSSELNVNALELEDSALYLCASSPGLADTQYFGPGTRLTVL.

Regarding this clone: A single base separates this from a much larger clone, so it may be a read error. The J gene is TRBJ2-1, the V gene TRBV29-1; 7 bases map to TRBD2. The CDR3 contains 14 residues. Trimming took 8 bases from V and 2 from J; bases not matched to a gene: 9. Germline CDR1 and CDR2: SQVTM and ANQGSEA. DNA for the CDR3: TGCAGCATGGGGAGGGGAGGGCCCTACAATGAGCAGTTCTTC. Translation: CSMGRGGPYNEQFF.

CDR3 loop: CASSAQGAGEQFF. The CDR3 DNA sequence: TGTGCCAGCAGTGCTCAGGGGGCGGGTGAGCAGTTCTTC. The chain links TRBV6-1 to TRBJ2-1, with 8 bases lining up with TRBD1. V gave up 4 bases and J gave up 9 bases; unmatched junction bases: 5. This CDR3 spans 13 amino acids. Germline CDR1 is MNHNS and CDR2 is SASEGT.

J is TRBJ1-2 and V is TRBV7-9, with a possible D match to TRBD1 (5 bases). Germline CDR1 reads SEHNR; CDR2 reads FQNEAQ (reference sequence). V gave up 2 bases and J gave up 4 bases, with 11 bases separating them. The CDR3 is 14 residues long. The chain's CDR3 is CASSLLGQGYGYTF. In DNA, the CDR3 is TGTGCCAGCAGCTTACTGGGGCAGGGCTATGGCTACACCTTC.

The chain joins TRBV7-7 to TRBJ2-5, with D tentatively TRBD1 or TRBD2 (5 bases each). Between the trimmed V and J ends, which lost 1 base and 5 bases, there was a span of 11 bases. Germline CDR1 and CDR2: SSHAT and FNYEAQ (reference sequence). CDR3 length: 14 amino acids. The CDR3 loop reads CASSLGGGTETQYF. For the CDR3, the DNA is TGTGCCAGCAGCTTAGGTGGGGGTACGGAGACCCAGTACTTC.

As DNA, the CDR3 is TGTGCCAGCTCAGCTAACTCAGGACTAGCCGACGAGCAGTACTTC. Amino acids: CASSANSGLADEQYF. V gene TRBV18 combines with J gene TRBJ2-7, with 8 bases aligning to TRBD2. Germline CDR1 and CDR2: KGHSH and LQKENI. With 5 bases clipped from V and 5 bases from J, the junction kept 11 bases outside the gene matches. This CDR3 contains 15 residues. Filled out from reference TRBV18 and TRBJ2-7, the complete variable domain reads NAGVMQNPRHLVRRRGQEARLRCSPMKGHSHVYWYRQLPEEGLKFMVYLQKENIIDESGMPKERFSAEFPKEGPSILRIQQVVRGDSAAYFCASSANSGLADEQYFGPGTRLTVT.

The rearrangement uses TRBV30 and TRBJ2-7, with 7 bases identical to TRBD2. CDR1 and CDR2 (germline): GTSNPN, SVGIG (reference sequence). The CDR3 totals 13 residues. The V segment lost 3 bases and the J segment 2 bases; nucleotides outside the gene matches: 4. CDR3 sequence: CAWSRGDAYEQYF. For the CDR3, the DNA is TGTGCCTGGAGCCGGGGGGATGCCTACGAGCAGTACTTC.

Concerning this clone itself: A read error may produce the germline difference seen at one junction end. V and J are TRBV5-1 and TRBJ1-1; D possibly corresponds to TRBD1 (5 bases). Germline values: CDR1 SGHRS, CDR2 YFSETQ. CDR3 length equals 14 residues. CDR3 nucleotide sequence: TGCGCCAGCGGCTTTGACAGCATAAGCCCTGAAGCTTTCTTT. This encodes CASGFDSISPEAFF.

The V call is TRBV5-6, the J call TRBJ2-5; TRBD2 matches 9 bases. This CDR3 has 14 residues. Trimming at V came to 6 bases and at J to 5 bases, leaving 8 bases not matched to a gene. Germline V gives CDR1 SGHDT, CDR2 YYEEEE. In DNA, the CDR3 is TGTGCCAGCATCCAGCTAGCGGGATGGGAGACCCAGTACTTC. As protein: CASIQLAGWETQYF.

The rearrangement joins TRBV4-1 to TRBJ1-5; weak D call: TRBD1 (5 bases). Germline V gene sequence: CDR1 MGHRA, CDR2 YSYEKL. V dropped 2 bases and J dropped 7 bases, with 15 bases sitting between them. CDR3 size: 15 residues. The CDR3 DNA sequence: TGCGCCAGCAGCCAATCCCGGGGGGGTGGGCAGCCCCAGCATTTT. It yields the protein CASSQSRGGGQPQHF.

The chain recombines TRBV13 with TRBJ2-3; D may match TRBD1 or TRBD2 (5 bases each). The CDR3 is made up of 14 amino acids. Germline CDR1 and CDR2: PRHDT and FYEKMQ (reference sequence). Trimming took off 0 bases at V and 8 bases at J, with 12 bases between the two ends. The CDR3 region is CASSLGQGASTQYF. CDR3 nucleotide sequence: TGTGCCAGCAGCTTAGGCCAGGGAGCTAGTACGCAGTATTTT.

V and J are TRBV14 and TRBJ2-5, with D possibly matching TRBD2 (6 bases). Between the trimmed V and J ends, which lost 2 bases and 7 bases, there was a span of 14 bases. From germline, CDR1 is SGHDN and CDR2 FVKESK. This CDR3 is built from 14 residues. CDR3 residues: CASSQRQPGGTQYF. The DNA for the CDR3 is TGTGCCAGCAGCCAACGACAGCCCGGGGGGACCCAGTACTTC.

This sequence joins TRBV27 and TRBJ2-3; 9 bases line up with TRBD2. This CDR3 has 19 residues. CDR1 is MNHEY and CDR2 is SMNVEV in the germline V gene (reference sequence). Trimming cost V 2 bases and J 4 bases; bases outside gene matches: 16. The CDR3 DNA is TGTGCCAGCAGTTTAGAGCGGGGGGCGGGGAATTTGGGTGCAGATACGCAGTATTTT. It encodes CASSLERGAGNLGADTQYF.

This chain links TRBV27 with TRBJ1-2; the D is unclear. The CDR3 runs to 15 residues. CDR1 and CDR2 (germline): MNHEY, SMNVEV (reference sequence). Trimming shortened V by 6 bases and J by 8 bases, and 22 bases separated the two germline ends. CDR3 in amino acids: CASSPQWVSVVGYTF. CDR3 DNA sequence: TGTGCCAGCAGCCCCCAATGGGTATCGGTCGTCGGCTACACCTTC.

By share, this clone ranks as medium-sized. This chain joins TRBV19 and TRBJ1-2, with D tentatively TRBD1 (6 bases). The germline CDR1 and CDR2 sequences are LNHDA and SQIVND (reference sequence). V lost 6 bases and J lost 5, with 16 bases in between. The CDR3 is 14 amino acids. Here the CDR3 DNA reads TGTGCCAGTAGACCTCGGGGGCGACAGTATGGCTACACCTTC. This sequence encodes CASRPRGRQYGYTF.

This clone was detected a few times. V is TRBV7-2 and J is TRBJ1-2, with a tentative D call TRBD1 (5 bases). Germline V gene lookup returns CDR1 SGHTA and CDR2 FQGNSA. V was trimmed by 0 bases and J by 4 bases, leaving 12 bases between them. This CDR3 comprises 15 residues. CDR3 DNA: TGTGCCAGCAGCTTAGCCTCCAGGGTAGCCTATGGCTACACCTTC. Protein product: CASSLASRVAYGYTF.

The chain is built from TRBV5-6 and TRBJ2-7, with D unresolved. With 4 bases removed from V and 4 bases from J, the gap between germline ends came to 9 bases. Germline loops: CDR1 SGHDT, CDR2 YYEEEE. The CDR3 covers 12 residues. Here the CDR3 DNA reads TGTGCCAGCAGCCCAATGGGGTACGAGCAGTACTTC. Residues: CASSPMGYEQYF.

V usage is TRBV30 and J usage is TRBJ1-6; 10 positions match TRBD1. V shed 8 bases, J shed 10 bases, and the junction held 8 bases outside the gene matches. The CDR3 is 13 amino acids. The germline V gene has CDR1 GTSNPN and CDR2 SVGIG (reference sequence). The CDR3, as DNA: TGTGCCGCCTCGGGACAGGGGAACTCACCCCTCCACTTT. This sequence encodes CAASGQGNSPLHF.

The chain is built from TRBV6-5 and TRBJ2-5; D unclear. This CDR3 spans 8 amino acids. Trimming left V 6 bases short and J 9 bases short, with 2 bases between. The germline V gene encodes CDR1 MNHEY and CDR2 SVGAGI. CDR3 amino acids: CASRAQYF. The DNA of the CDR3 is TGTGCCAGCAGGGCCCAGTACTTC.

This chain uses TRBV14 with TRBJ2-1; D is perhaps TRBD2 (5 bases). The germline V and J ends were trimmed by 1 base and 6 bases, with 13 bases remaining between them. This CDR3 has 15 residues. Germline V gives CDR1 SGHDN, CDR2 FVKESK. CDR3 amino acids: CASSQGLGELNEQFF. Written as DNA, the CDR3 is TGTGCCAGCAGCCAAGGGCTGGGAGAGCTCAATGAGCAGTTCTTC.